This T cell receptor beta chain appears in the sequencing data of a study of human T cells and chemical hapten exposure (dated by TCRdb to the early 2020s). Study-level background: For sensitization, 2% DPC in acetone was applied to a 2 cm by 2 cm area of upper inner arm skin. This study followed changes in the peripheral blood TCR repertoire in vivo during primary and secondary sensitization of alopecia patients to the hapten diphenylcyclopropenone (DPC). For TCR sequencing, blood came from some 31 alopecia patients at anywhere from one to four time points (pre-sensitization, 2, 6 and 24 weeks). Throughout the roughly 25-week study period, patients were also given weekly therapeutic DPC doses on the scalp. Patch testing was done on the upper back using Finn chambers containing 0.01% DPC, and results were scored after 6 days according to International Contact Dermatitis Research Group standards. The patient cohort, mostly female, included alopecia areata with under or over 50% scalp involvement, alopecia totalis and alopecia universalis. The libraries were sequenced as a pool, and the TCR yield per sample differed mostly because of small variations in library volumes within the pool. Blood samples were taken from patients before sensitization (week 0) and then at 2, 6 and about 24 weeks after DPC sensitization. Findings and caveats that apply to the study as a whole: All patients had alopecia, a presumed autoimmune disease, so their immune response might differ from that of healthy individuals. Repeated subsampling changed both the strength of the expansion versus patch-test correlation and the threshold at which that correlation became significant. DPC sensitization did not change the number of TCRs with a frequency above 1 in 1000, and there was no evidence of changes in global repertoire structure. Patch test score correlated positively with the number of PT1 expanded TCRs, reaching significance at thresholds 8, 16 and 32 but not at 4. Expanded TCRs formed significantly more large CDR3 similarity clusters than pre-sensitization or healthy control sets, consistent with antigen-driven responses.

The library was obtained by RACE. Sequenced on a NextSeq 500. During library preparation, unique molecular identifiers were attached to individual cDNA molecules so that TCRs could be counted in a quantitative, reproducible way. From each blood RNA sample, both TCR alpha and TCR beta chains were sequenced. The source study handled its data this way. A median of around 100,000 TCRs per sample was observed, with a range of about 20,000 to 700,000. The Decombinator software suite was used to annotate the V, J and CDR3 of the TCR reads. To make PS versus PT1 abundance plots, every sample was subsampled to the same number of TCRs (28,000). Expanded TCRs were defined as absent before sensitization and observed at least eight times at the 2-week time point. TCRdb cleaned the public reads at Q25 with fastp, built clones with MiXCR and kept in-frame beta chains. Rows matching on CDR3 protein sequence are summarized as one entry with the most common DNA and genes. Here the V and J calls rest on TCRdb's processing, not on the authors' analysis. Across this sample there are 350,000 to 450,000 distinct CDR3 sequences, with around 5.5% seen only once. The ten largest account for roughly 2.6% of the sample.

The V end loses 0 bases and the J end loses 4 bases, and a stretch of 9 bases separates them. The CDR3 numbers 14 residues from cysteine through phenylalanine. Kept here is only the CDR3 DNA, which spans 42 bases and is read in frame from base 1. Reading the germline V gene gives CDR1 MGHDK and CDR2 SYGVNS. The time point label for this specimen denotes: pre-sensitization, week 0. The sample's treatment or condition label, in plain terms: therapeutic diphenylcyclopropenone sensitization with weekly scalp DPC. At every patch-test visit, the blood draw took place before the patch test was put on. Patients were eligible if aged 18 to 70, diagnosed with alopecia and judged suitable for DPC therapy, and pregnant patients were excluded. Total RNA was extracted from unfractionated whole blood that had been collected in Tempus Blood RNA tubes. As regards this clonotype: What antigen it recognizes has not been identified. Base qualities are not provided; no much larger clone lies one nucleotide away.

The rearrangement joined TRBV25-1 to TRBJ2-5; TRBD1 is perhaps the D gene, given 6 matching bases. This clonotype was obtained from a woman in her forties or fifties with alopecia areata. Some clones in this sample may be carry-over from other donors' samples. Sequenced here: whole blood, sampled in connection with sensitization to the hapten diphenylcyclopropenone (DPC). This receptor carries the CDR3 CASSEYRGGETQYF. The nucleotide sequence is TGTGCCAGCAGTGAATACCGAGGGGGAGAGACCCAGTACTTC.